This T cell receptor beta chain originates from a study of blood T cell repertoires in COVID-19. Looking at the study overall: Sample material is recorded as cDNA or gDNA derived from T cells, B-cell-depleted T cells, or PBMCs.

This clone was observed a few times. The CDR3 runs to 16 residues. Per germline, CDR1 LNHDA and CDR2 SQIVND (reference sequence). V shed 4 bases, J shed 2 bases, and the junction held 4 bases outside the gene matches. The authors' processing: Cell counts per sample came from amplifying reference gene primers. Profiling relied on immunoSEQ multiplex PCR, and the TCRdb table lists in-frame clones only, not all of them. The DNA gave D and trimming, while V, J and clone size come from that table. Among roughly 230,000 clones, roughly 84% were seen once, and the ten largest hold around 7.2%. The sequence was collected from a woman aged 50 to 60 with acute or convalescent COVID-19. This chain links TRBV19 with TRBJ2-5; the match to TRBD2 covers 13 bases. The source material was peripheral blood. CDR3 protein: CASSTTSGGPQETQYF. The CDR3 DNA follows: TGTGCCAGTAGTACGACTAGCGGGGGGCCACAAGAGACCCAGTACTTC.